What follows are 17 T cell receptor beta chains derived from one specimen sequenced in a study of beta chain features in type 1 diabetes. The study, taken as a whole, reports: In every one of the four CD4+ subsets, TCRB CDR3s were moderately but significantly shorter in Type 1 diabetes patients.

These receptors' targets are unknown. Of the isolated RNA, all was reverse transcribed, and so the sequenced material was expressed TCRB transcripts. The repertoire was sequenced with immunoSEQ multiplex PCR; TCRdb's copy has only in-frame clones and lacks some. The table lists about 280,000 clones, about 15% of them singletons. Source material: naive CD4+ T cells from blood. These receptors all come from a man between 18 and 29 years old with type 1 diabetes.

V and J are TRBV18 and TRBJ2-5; 10 bases line up with TRBD1. Germline V CDR1 and CDR2: KGHSH, LQKENI. The junction had 4 bases not matched to a gene; V was cut back by 3 bases and J by 3 bases. The CDR3 covers 15 residues. The CDR3 DNA reads as TGTGCCAGCTCACCTCCCGGGACAGGGGAAGAGACCCAGTACTTC. Its translation: CASSPPGTGEETQYF.

This clone was observed a few times. The chain links TRBV18 to TRBJ2-1; 14 bases are a match to TRBD2. Germline V lookup: CDR1 KGHSH, CDR2 LQKENI. Germline trimming cut 6 bases from V and 6 bases from J; bases unmatched to any gene: 1. The CDR3 consists of 14 residues. The CDR3 region is CASSGTSGSNEQFF. The CDR3 region has the DNA TGTGCCAGCTCCGGGACTAGCGGGAGCAATGAGCAGTTCTTC.

This clone showed up just a few times. DNA for the CDR3: TGTGCCTGGAGTCGACGGGTGCGCACAGATACGCAGTATTTT. This sequence encodes CAWSRRVRTDTQYF. This chain connects TRBV30 to TRBJ2-3; D gene ambiguous. From germline, CDR1 is GTSNPN and CDR2 SVGIG (reference sequence). V lost 2 bases to trimming and J lost 1 base, with 10 bases between them. The CDR3 consists of 14 residues.

The chain carries TRBV19 and TRBJ2-1, with TRBD2 matching over 8 bases. V gave up 4 bases and J gave up 2 bases; unmatched junction bases: 4. The CDR3 runs 15 residues. Germline CDR1 and CDR2: LNHDA and SQIVND (reference sequence). The chain's CDR3 is CASSTEREPYNEQFF. The CDR3 DNA reads as TGTGCCAGTAGTACCGAGCGGGAGCCCTACAATGAGCAGTTCTTC.

The rearrangement joins TRBV18 to TRBJ1-5; 7 bases fit TRBD1. Losses at the gene ends were 5 bases for V and 2 bases for J; bases not matched to a gene: 9. CDR3 length equals 16 residues. Germline V lookup: CDR1 KGHSH, CDR2 LQKENI. CDR3 nucleotide sequence: TGTGCCAGCTCATCCCGGGACAGTACCGGCAATCAGCCCCAGCATTTT. This sequence encodes CASSSRDSTGNQPQHF.

This chain uses TRBV7-2 with TRBJ2-3; tentatively, D is TRBD1 (5 bases). V was cut by 1 base and J by 6 bases, with 11 bases left in between. The CDR3 is made up of 14 amino acids. Germline V gene lookup returns CDR1 SGHTA and CDR2 FQGNSA. CDR3 amino acids: CASSLGQPSDTQYF. CDR3 DNA: TGTGCCAGCAGCTTAGGACAGCCGAGCGATACGCAGTATTTT.

The table lists this clone with a few counts. This chain uses TRBV2 with TRBJ1-5, with 7 bases fitting TRBD1. The CDR3 spans 16 residues. The germline V gene encodes CDR1 SNHLY and CDR2 FYNNEI. V gave up 2 bases and J gave up 4 bases; unmatched junction bases: 8. The CDR3 sequence: CASSEWAGGNNQPQHF. CDR3 sequence (DNA): TGTGCCAGCAGTGAATGGGCAGGGGGGAATAATCAGCCCCAGCATTTT.

This clone was seen only a few times. V usage is TRBV5-1 and J usage is TRBJ2-7; TRBD1 matches at 8 bases. The trim removed 2 bases at V and 3 bases at J, leaving 7 bases unmatched. In germline, CDR1 is SGHRS, CDR2 YFSETQ. This CDR3 has 15 residues. CDR3 nucleotides: TGCGCCAGCAGCTTATCAGGGGGCGTTAACTACGAGCAGTACTTC. This encodes CASSLSGGVNYEQYF.

This clone was seen more than once but under ten times. This chain links TRBV6-5 with TRBJ2-2; a weak D match, TRBD1 (6 bases). This CDR3 spans 14 amino acids. From germline, CDR1 is MNHEY and CDR2 SVGAGI. Trimming removed 6 bases at V and 1 base at J, with 9 bases between. The CDR3 protein is CASRRDKNTGELFF. CDR3 bases: TGTGCCAGCAGACGGGACAAGAACACCGGGGAGCTGTTTTTT.

The CDR3 here is CASSYSSYEQYF. The CDR3 DNA sequence: TGTGCCAGCTCATACAGCTCCTACGAGCAGTACTTC. This sequence joins TRBV18 and TRBJ2-7; D gene ambiguous. Germline V lookup: CDR1 KGHSH, CDR2 LQKENI. With 5 bases removed from V and 0 bases from J, the gap between germline ends came to 5 bases. This CDR3 is 12 amino acids long. Variable domain in full (rest from reference TRBV18 and TRBJ2-7): NAGVMQNPRHLVRRRGQEARLRCSPMKGHSHVYWYRQLPEEGLKFMVYLQKENIIDESGMPKERFSAEFPKEGPSILRIQQVVRGDSAAYFCASSYSSYEQYFGPGTRLTVT.

The CDR3 sequence: CASSQVKGNYGYTF. DNA for the CDR3: TGTGCCAGCAGCCAAGTCAAGGGGAACTATGGCTACACCTTC. The rearrangement uses TRBV14 and TRBJ1-2; D may be TRBD1 (5 bases). Trimming cost V 1 base and J 2 bases, with 8 bases left between them. Germline CDR1 SGHDN, CDR2 FVKESK. There are 14 residues in the CDR3.

The CDR3 here is CASSAVTSGINEQFF. The CDR3 bases are TGTGCCAGCAGCGCCGTGACTAGCGGGATCAATGAGCAGTTCTTC. The V and J genes are TRBV7-9 and TRBJ2-1, with 11 bases matching TRBD2. The CDR3 contains 15 residues. Germline V gives CDR1 SEHNR, CDR2 FQNEAQ (reference sequence). Trimming removed 5 bases from V and 6 bases from J; junction bases left unmatched: 6. The whole variable domain, remainder taken from reference TRBV7-9 and TRBJ2-1, is DTGVSQNPRHKITKRGQNVTFRCDPISEHNRLYWYRQTLGQGPEFLTYFQNEAQLEKSRLLSDRFSAERPKGSFSTLEIQRTEQGDSAMYLCASSAVTSGINEQFFGPGTRLTVL.

The rearrangement joins TRBV19 to TRBJ2-1; 10 nucleotides line up with TRBD2. Per germline, CDR1 LNHDA and CDR2 SQIVND (reference sequence). This CDR3 has 15 residues. The J segment lost 4 bases and the V segment lost 5 bases, leaving 5 bases of the junction unmatched. CDR3 DNA: TGTGCCAGTAGTCTCGGACTAGCGGTTTACAATGAGCAGTTCTTC. This sequence encodes CASSLGLAVYNEQFF.

The rearrangement joins TRBV25-1 to TRBJ1-6; D is unclear. The CDR3 runs 14 residues. The germline gives CDR1 MGHDK, CDR2 SYGVNS. Trimming removed 2 bases from V and 10 bases from J, with 12 bases in between. Written as DNA, the CDR3 is TGTGCCAGCAGTGAAATGAGTACGAAGTCACCCCTCCACTTT. The encoded protein is CASSEMSTKSPLHF. The variable domain in full, with the rest retrieved from reference TRBV25-1 and TRBJ1-6, is EADIYQTPRYLVIGTGKKITLECSQTMGHDKMYWYQQDPGMELHLIHYSYGVNSTEKGDLSSESTVSRIRTEHFPLTLESARPSHTSQYLCASSEMSTKSPLHFGNGTRLTVT.

The CDR3 region is CASSLALGLAGAEEQYF. The CDR3 bases are TGTGCCAGCAGCTTAGCGCTCGGACTAGCGGGAGCGGAAGAGCAGTACTTC. The chain employs TRBV7-2 and TRBJ2-7, with 13 bases that match TRBD2. Per germline, CDR1 SGHTA and CDR2 FQGNSA. The CDR3 runs to 17 residues. Trimming cost V 0 bases and J 7 bases; bases outside gene matches: 9.

This clone was counted between two and nine times. This chain uses TRBV6-6 with TRBJ1-6; perhaps TRBD1 as D (6 bases). The germline V gene encodes CDR1 MNHNY and CDR2 SVGAGI (reference sequence). The CDR3 loop spans 15 amino acids. V was pared by 2 bases and J by 9 bases, with 14 bases between. The chain's CDR3 is CASSYEGLRGSPLHF. The CDR3 DNA reads as TGTGCCAGCAGTTACGAAGGTCTCAGGGGTTCACCCCTCCACTTT.

This clone has more than one count but fewer than ten. The V and J genes are TRBV5-6 and TRBJ2-7, with D possibly being TRBD2 (6 bases). This CDR3 region has 11 residues. The V gene's germline CDR1 is SGHDT and CDR2 YYEEEE. V shed 4 bases and J shed 7 bases, with 9 bases lying between them. CDR3 sequence reads: CASSAAGEQYF. In DNA, the CDR3 is TGTGCCAGCAGCGCCGCGGGGGAGCAGTACTTC.